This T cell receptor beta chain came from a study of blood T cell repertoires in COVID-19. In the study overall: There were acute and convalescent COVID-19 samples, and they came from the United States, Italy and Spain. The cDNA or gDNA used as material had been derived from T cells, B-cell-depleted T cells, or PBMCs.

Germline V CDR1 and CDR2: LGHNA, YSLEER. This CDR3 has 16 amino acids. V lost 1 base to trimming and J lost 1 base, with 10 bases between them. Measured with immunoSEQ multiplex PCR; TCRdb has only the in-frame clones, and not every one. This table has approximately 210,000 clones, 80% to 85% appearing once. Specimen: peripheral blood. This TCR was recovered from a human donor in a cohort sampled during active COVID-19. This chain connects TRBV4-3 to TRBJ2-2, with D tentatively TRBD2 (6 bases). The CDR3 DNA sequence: TGCGCCAGCAGCCAAGGGGCGGGAAGGAACACCGGGGAGCTGTTTTTT. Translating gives CASSQGAGRNTGELFF.